Only a few counts were recorded for the clone carrying this TCR beta chain. Its antigen is undetermined. This record belongs to a study of beta chain features in type 1 diabetes. The isolated RNA, all of it, was reverse transcribed, so expressed TCRB transcripts were what got sequenced. Each sample of naive, central memory or regulatory T cells had, on average, around 3.3 million reads. Repertoires were generated with immunoSEQ multiplex PCR, while TCRdb's copy carries only in-frame clones and drops some. In the table there are hundreds of thousands of clones, over 12% of which are singletons. Study outcomes and limitations: Type 1 diabetes patients showed fewer insertions and more deletions at VDJ junctions. Type 1 diabetes patients had TCRB CDR3s that were shorter (moderately but significantly so) in all four CD4+ subsets. Comparison showed that naive, central memory and Treg TCRB repertoires appeared more similar among patients than among healthy donors.

Purity of each sorted population was above 98%. The V gene lost 3 bases and the J gene lost 4 bases, with 9 bases spanning the gap. Germline-derived CDR1 and CDR2 are GTSNPN and SVGIG (reference sequence). The CDR3 has 12 residues. The source of this sequence is a man younger than 35 with type 1 diabetes. The V call is TRBV30, the J call TRBJ1-1; TRBD1 is a possible D gene (5 bases). The sequencing sample was made of naive CD4+ T cells from blood. The CDR3 loop is CAWRGLGTEAFF. CDR3 bases: TGTGCCTGGAGGGGACTCGGCACTGAAGCTTTCTTT.